The clone carrying this TCR beta chain was counted many times. Its specificity is not known. The length of the CDR3 is 15 residues. V lost 4 bases to trimming and J lost 4 bases; unmatched junction nucleotides: 6. The germline V gene encodes CDR1 LNHNV and CDR2 YYDKDF (reference sequence). The sample originates from a study of neurological immune-mediated disorders. Across the whole study: Relapsing-remitting forms accounted for most of the roughly 34 multiple sclerosis patients and secondary progressive forms for 3. Study findings and constraints: Across subjects, expanded clones had no CDR3 amino acid sequences in common, pointing to private repertoires in all groups.

As for the cDNA, it was generated by 5'RACE with 10-nucleotide random UMIs. TCRdb independently ran MiXCR on the 5' RACE reads; one entry per CDR3 protein. There are approximately 26,000 distinct CDR3 sequences in the sample; roughly 2.5% occur only once, and roughly 2.1% lies in the top ten. The chain is built from TRBV15 and TRBJ1-2, with 10 bases aligning to TRBD1. The sample consisted of PBMCs. This clonotype was sampled from a woman between 50 and 59 years old with multiple sclerosis. The CDR3 DNA sequence: TGTGCCACCAGCACCCTCGGACAGGGGGGCTATGGCTACACCTTC. Amino acids: CATSTLGQGGYGYTF.